The rows below give T cell receptor beta chains drawn from one sample of a study of blood T cell repertoires in COVID-19. Data came from immunoSEQ multiplex PCR; TCRdb stores just in-frame clones and leaves some out. The repertoire has a few hundred thousand clones, approximately 85% of them found once; the top ten carry roughly 6.7%. The sequenced sample was PBMCs or T cells enriched from blood (not recorded which). All receptors derive from a woman aged 50 to 65 who had been exposed to COVID-19. The CDR3 runs from the conserved cysteine through the conserved F or W. The D gene is left open where the match is weak. For some rows the clone size is stated as once, few or many, or as a class when expanded; others skip it.

v_call	j_call	clone_size	d_call	cdr3_nt	cdr3_aa
TRBV27	TRBJ2-5	NA	TRBD2	TGTGCCAGCAGTTTAGTTCCTAGCGGACCTTCAGGAACCCAGTACTTC	CASSLVPSGPSGTQYF
TRBV10-3	TRBJ1-3	NA	NA	TGTGCCATCAGTGACAGGGAAGGAAACACCATATATTTT	CAISDREGNTIYF
TRBV6-2/TRBV6-3	TRBJ1-2	NA	NA	TGTGCCAGCAGTTCTCCGGGACACACCTGGGATGGCTACACCTTC	CASSSPGHTWDGYTF
TRBV9	TRBJ1-1	NA	TRBD1	TGTGCCAGCAGCGGACAGGGGCCCATGAACACTGAAGCTTTCTTT	CASSGQGPMNTEAFF
TRBV19	TRBJ1-2	NA	NA	TGTGCCAGTAGTCCCCCAACGAAAGCAATCTATGGCTACACCTTC	CASSPPTKAIYGYTF
TRBV19	TRBJ1-5	NA	NA	TGTGCCAGTAGAGTGGGAGGGACTATAAATCAGCCCCAGCATTTT	CASRVGGTINQPQHF
TRBV14	TRBJ2-3	NA	NA	TGTGCCAGCAGTCGCAGGGGTTCTCACGATACGCAGTATTTT	CASSRRGSHDTQYF
TRBV29-1	TRBJ1-1	NA	NA	TGCAGCGTTGCGCCCCTGAACTTACCTAACACTGAAGCTTTCTTT	CSVAPLNLPNTEAFF
TRBV7-9	TRBJ2-7	NA	NA	TGTGCCAGCAGCATATTCTACGAGCAGTACTTC	CASSIFYEQYF
TRBV3-1/TRBV3-2	TRBJ1-1	NA	TRBD1	TGTGCCAGCAGCCAAGCAACGACAGGGCCCACTGAAGCTTTCTTT	CASSQATTGPTEAFF
TRBV9	TRBJ2-3	NA	NA	TGTGCCAGCAGCATCTCAGGCACAGATACGCAGTATTTT	CASSISGTDTQYF
TRBV27	TRBJ2-4	NA	NA	TGTGCCAGCAGTCCTGGGGGGGCGACAGCCAAAAACATTCAGTACTTC	CASSPGGATAKNIQYF
TRBV18	TRBJ1-1	NA	NA	TGTGCCAGCTCATCCGGGGGAGACACTGAAGCTTTCTTT	CASSSGGDTEAFF
TRBV9	TRBJ2-5	NA	NA	TGTGCCAGCAGCGTAGATGAGCGACGGGAAGAGACCCAGTACTTC	CASSVDERREETQYF
TRBV10-1	TRBJ2-3	NA	TRBD2	TGCGCCAGCAGTGAGGGGCGGGGGACCCAGGGAGATACGCAGTATTTT	CASSEGRGTQGDTQYF
TRBV23-1	TRBJ1-1	once	TRBD1	TGCGCCAGCAGTCAATCCCGAACCGGGACAGGGGAGAGGACTGAAGCTTTCTTT	CASSQSRTGTGERTEAFF
TRBV4-2	TRBJ2-7	NA	TRBD1	TGTGCCAGCAGCCAAGATAGGGGGCCCTACGAGCAGTACTTC	CASSQDRGPYEQYF
TRBV23-1	TRBJ2-1	NA	TRBD1	TGCGCCAGCAGTCACCCGGACAGGGTTTCTTACAATGAGCAGTTCTTC	CASSHPDRVSYNEQFF
TRBV19	TRBJ2-3	NA	TRBD1	TGTGCCAGTAGTTTACGACAGGGGGCAACAGATACGCAGTATTTT	CASSLRQGATDTQYF
TRBV4-1	TRBJ2-5	NA	TRBD2	TGCGCCAGCAGCCAGGGGGTAGCGGGGCAAGAGACCCAGTACTTC	CASSQGVAGQETQYF
TRBV3-1/TRBV3-2	TRBJ1-5	NA	NA	TGTGCCAGCAGCAAGACCCTCGGAGGGGATCAGCCCCAGCATTTT	CASSKTLGGDQPQHF
TRBV30	TRBJ2-5	NA	NA	TGTGCCTGGAGTGGCACGGGCCAAGAGACCCAGTACTTC	CAWSGTGQETQYF
TRBV28	TRBJ1-5	NA	NA	TGTGCCAGCAGTCCCCGGGAGCCCAATCAGCCCCAGCATTTT	CASSPREPNQPQHF